This passage covers 17 T cell receptor beta chains from one sample sequenced in a study of CD8 T cells in Susac syndrome. Random hexamers primed reverse transcription of about 0.45 to 1 ug RNA. TCRdb re-derived calls from the immunoSEQ multiplex PCR reads in MiXCR, one entry per CDR3 protein. There are under 150,000 distinct CDR3 sequences in the sample; about 90% occur only once, and 0.2% to 0.25% lies in the top ten. Sample: CD8+ T cells from PBMCs. These receptors were obtained from a human donor with multiple sclerosis.

The V call is TRBV19, the J call TRBJ2-4; TRBD2 is a possible D gene (6 bases). Germline CDR1 reads LNHDA; CDR2 reads SQIVND (reference sequence). The CDR3 consists of 15 residues. V was shortened by 5 bases and J by 7 bases, with 18 bases between the two germline ends. CDR3 bases: TGTGCCAGTAGTCCCTACCCGGAGGGCTGGAACATTCAGTACTTC. Protein sequence: CASSPYPEGWNIQYF. The full variable domain, its missing parts supplied by reference TRBV19 and TRBJ2-4, is DGGITQSPKYLFRKEGQNVTLSCEQNLNHDAMYWYRQDPGQGLRLIYYSQIVNDFQKGDIAEGYSVSREKKESFPLTVTSAQKNPTAFYLCASSPYPEGWNIQYFGAGTRLSVL.

The gene calls are TRBV20-1 and TRBJ1-1; no clear D gene. This CDR3 has 12 residues. Trimming shortened V by 0 bases and J by 3 bases, and 5 bases separated the two germline ends. CDR1 is DFQATT and CDR2 is SNEGSKA in the germline V gene (reference sequence). CDR3 sequence reads: CSAREGYTEAFF. The CDR3 DNA is TGCAGTGCTAGAGAGGGGTACACTGAAGCTTTCTTT.

The chain is built from TRBV25-1 and TRBJ1-2; D is ambiguous. The CDR3 sequence is 12 residues long. Between the trimmed V and J ends, which lost 2 bases and 8 bases, there was a span of 9 bases. Germline V lookup: CDR1 MGHDK, CDR2 SYGVNS. The CDR3 DNA sequence: TGTGCCAGCAGTGAAGACCAATTGGGCTACACCTTC. Amino acids: CASSEDQLGYTF.

The CDR3 sequence: CASSWTGATHEQYF. CDR3 nucleotide sequence: TGTGCCAGCAGTTGGACAGGGGCTACACACGAGCAGTACTTC. This sequence joins TRBV27 and TRBJ2-7; 9 bases line up with TRBD1. Germline loops: CDR1 MNHEY, CDR2 SMNVEV (reference sequence). V was pared by 4 bases and J by 5 bases, with 6 bases of the junction left unmatched. This CDR3 has 14 residues.

V gene TRBV7-9 combines with J gene TRBJ1-1, with D uncertain. Trimming cost V 5 bases and J 6 bases, with 7 bases left between them. CDR3 length equals 11 residues. Per the germline V gene, CDR1 is SEHNR and CDR2 is FQNEAQ (reference sequence). Here the CDR3 reads CASSRFPEAFF. CDR3 in DNA: TGTGCCAGCAGCCGATTCCCTGAAGCTTTCTTT.

The V gene is TRBV7-9, the J gene TRBJ1-4; TRBD1 matches at 8 bases. The CDR3 loop spans 15 amino acids. Germline V lookup: CDR1 SEHNR, CDR2 FQNEAQ (reference sequence). Trimming took 5 bases from V and 4 from J; bases not matched to a gene: 6. The CDR3 coding sequence is TGTGCCAGCAGCGATCGACAGGGGCATAATGAAAAACTGTTTTTT. Translating gives CASSDRQGHNEKLFF.

The chain employs TRBV6-5 and TRBJ2-5, with D hard to call. Germline V gene sequence: CDR1 MNHEY, CDR2 SVGAGI. V shed 6 bases and J shed 5 bases, with 10 bases lying between them. The CDR3 spans 12 residues. In DNA, the CDR3 is TGTGCCAGCAGCGTGGGTCTGGAGACCCAGTACTTC. It encodes CASSVGLETQYF.

The chain joins TRBV12-3 or TRBV12-4 to TRBJ2-7; the match to TRBD1 covers 8 bases. The CDR3 is made up of 17 amino acids. The V gene end was trimmed by 6 bases and the J gene end by 2 bases; junction bases not matched to a gene: 15. CDR3 DNA: TGTGCCAGCAGCCCCGGACAGGGTGAGAGTTTTCCCTACGAGCAGTACTTC. It yields the protein CASSPGQGESFPYEQYF.

The chain couples TRBV27 to TRBJ1-4, with a weak D call TRBD1 (5 bases). The germline gives CDR1 MNHEY, CDR2 SMNVEV (reference sequence). Between the trimmed V and J ends, which lost 0 bases and 7 bases, there was a span of 12 bases. The CDR3 extends over 15 amino acids. The CDR3 sequence: CASSLSAGSGEKLFF. DNA of the CDR3: TGTGCCAGCAGTTTATCGGCAGGGAGCGGTGAAAAACTGTTTTTT.

This chain links TRBV4-1 with TRBJ1-1, with 7 bases matching TRBD1. This CDR3 spans 16 amino acids. The germline V gene encodes CDR1 MGHRA and CDR2 YSYEKL. The junction had 11 bases not matched to a gene; V was cut back by 4 bases and J by 3 bases. The DNA of the CDR3 is TGCGCCAGCAGCCTACTGACATGGGACAGCCACACTGAAGCTTTCTTT. This translates into CASSLLTWDSHTEAFF.

V gene TRBV6-5 combines with J gene TRBJ2-7; tentatively, D is TRBD2 (5 bases). CDR3 length equals 12 residues. CDR1 is MNHEY and CDR2 is SVGAGI in the germline V gene. V dropped 2 bases and J dropped 5 bases, with 7 bases sitting between them. The DNA for the CDR3 is TGTGCCAGCAGTTACGGGCGGGACGAGCAGTACTTC. Translated: CASSYGRDEQYF.

The chain uses TRBV28 and TRBJ1-4; D perhaps matches TRBD1 (5 bases). CDR3 length equals 15 residues. Germline V gene sequence: CDR1 MDHEN, CDR2 SYDVKM. With 3 bases removed from V and 7 bases from J, the gap between germline ends came to 15 bases. The CDR3 is CASSLVEGNSEKLFF. The CDR3 nucleotides are TGTGCCAGCAGTTTGGTGGAGGGGAATAGTGAAAAACTGTTTTTT.

This clonotype was observed once. The chain recombines TRBV20-1 with TRBJ2-7; no reliable D call. This CDR3 is 12 amino acids long. CDR1 is DFQATT, CDR2 SNEGSKA, per germline (reference sequence). The V end was cut by 0 bases, the J end by 3 bases, with 6 bases between. The CDR3 region is CSARDFGYEQYF. DNA of the CDR3: TGCAGTGCTAGAGATTTTGGCTACGAGCAGTACTTC.

This clonotype was seen only a few times. The chain recombines TRBV3-1 with TRBJ2-7; no firm D call. V was shortened by 4 bases and J by 0 bases, with 10 bases between the two germline ends. The CDR3 is 14 residues long. Germline assignment: CDR1 LGHDT and CDR2 YNNKEL (reference sequence). For the CDR3, the DNA is TGTGCCAGCAGCCCTGGTTACGACTCCTACGAGCAGTACTTC. This encodes CASSPGYDSYEQYF.

This clonotype was detected a few times. The chain carries TRBV28 and TRBJ2-1, with D uncertain. This CDR3 comprises 12 residues. Trimming pared 8 bases from V and 2 bases from J, leaving 7 bases between. Germline-derived CDR1 and CDR2 are MDHEN and SYDVKM. For the CDR3, the DNA is TGTGCCAGCCGCCCTACCTACAATGAGCAGTTCTTC. Amino acid sequence: CASRPTYNEQFF.

The rearrangement uses TRBV2 and TRBJ2-1, with D tentatively TRBD2 (5 bases). The length of the CDR3 is 13 residues. Germline V gene lookup returns CDR1 SNHLY and CDR2 FYNNEI. The germline V and J ends were trimmed by 7 bases and 5 bases, with 12 bases remaining between them. CDR3 residues: CASMAGWDNEQFF. CDR3 bases: TGTGCCAGCATGGCGGGTTGGGACAATGAGCAGTTCTTC.

This clonotype was detected only a few times. The genes are TRBV7-9 and TRBJ2-7; tentatively, D is TRBD1 (6 bases). Trimming cost V 5 bases and J 5 bases, with 13 bases left between them. Germline CDR1 SEHNR, CDR2 FQNEAQ (reference sequence). The CDR3 totals 13 residues. The DNA of the CDR3 is TGTGCCAGCAGCGTCAGGGGTTATAACGAGCAGTACTTC. It specifies CASSVRGYNEQYF. The whole variable domain, filled in from reference TRBV7-9 and TRBJ2-7, reads DTGVSQNPRHKITKRGQNVTFRCDPISEHNRLYWYRQTLGQGPEFLTYFQNEAQLEKSRLLSDRFSAERPKGSFSTLEIQRTEQGDSAMYLCASSVRGYNEQYFGPGTRLTVT.